The rows below give T cell receptor beta chains drawn from one sample of a study of post-analysis software for immune sequencing data. TCRdb re-called the PCR reads through MiXCR, storing one row per CDR3 protein. The sample yields about 800,000 distinct CDR3 sequences, roughly 29% seen once. The sequencing input was blood. Receptor source: a girl aged 10 to 17 with multiple sclerosis. Each CDR3 is given with its conserved first and last residue. D genes are given only for firm matches. Clone size is shown for a subset of rows, as once, few, many or a class of expanded clone.

v_gene: TRBV19; abundance: NA; d_gene: NA; j_gene: TRBJ1-5; CDR3nt: TGTGCCAGTATTACGCGGCACGCTAGGAGCAATCAGCCCCAGCATTTT; CDR3aa: CASITRHARSNQPQHF
v_gene: TRBV4-1; abundance: NA; d_gene: NA; j_gene: TRBJ2-7; CDR3nt: TGCGCCAGCAGCCAAGGGCATAGCGGGACAGCCTACGAGCAGTACTTC; CDR3aa: CASSQGHSGTAYEQYF
v_gene: TRBV2; abundance: few; d_gene: TRBD2; j_gene: TRBJ2-3; CDR3nt: TGTGCCAGCAGTGACAGGACTAGCGTGGTAGATACGCAGTATTTT; CDR3aa: CASSDRTSVVDTQYF
v_gene: TRBV28; abundance: few; d_gene: NA; j_gene: TRBJ2-5; CDR3nt: TGTGCCAGCAGTCGAGGGGTTTTTAGGGCAGAACCCCGGGAGACCCAGTACTTC; CDR3aa: CASSRGVFRAEPRETQYF
v_gene: TRBV7-2; abundance: few; d_gene: TRBD1; j_gene: TRBJ1-2; CDR3nt: TGTGCCAGCAGCTTACCGCCGGGACAGTCAACTGATGGCTACACCTTC; CDR3aa: CASSLPPGQSTDGYTF
v_gene: TRBV5-1; abundance: NA; d_gene: TRBD2; j_gene: TRBJ2-1; CDR3nt: TGCGCCAGCACCCTGGAAAATGCGGGAGTAGCCCAAGAGACCCAGTTCTTC; CDR3aa: CASTLENAGVAQETQFF
v_gene: TRBV7-8; abundance: few; d_gene: TRBD2; j_gene: TRBJ2-3; CDR3nt: TGTGCCAGCAGCTTTAGTAGGACTAGATCCACAGATACGCAGTATTTT; CDR3aa: CASSFSRTRSTDTQYF
v_gene: TRBV12-3/TRBV12-4; abundance: NA; d_gene: TRBD1; j_gene: TRBJ2-1; CDR3nt: TGTGCCAGCAGTTTTCCTTCGTGGGGGACAGGCAACGCCAGGAATGAGCAGTTCTTC; CDR3aa: CASSFPSWGTGNARNEQFF
v_gene: TRBV5-1; abundance: NA; d_gene: NA; j_gene: TRBJ2-1; CDR3nt: TGCGCCAGCAGCTTGGGACCCTGGGGACAACCCTCCTACAATGAGCAGTTCTTC; CDR3aa: CASSLGPWGQPSYNEQFF
v_gene: TRBV6-5; abundance: NA; d_gene: NA; j_gene: TRBJ2-7; CDR3nt: TGTGCCAGCAGTTACTCCAGCGGGACACCGACCTACGAGCAGTACTTC; CDR3aa: CASSYSSGTPTYEQYF
v_gene: TRBV10-3; abundance: NA; d_gene: TRBD1; j_gene: TRBJ1-5; CDR3nt: TGTGCCATCAGCCAGGGGGGAGGAAATCAGCCCCAGCATTTT; CDR3aa: CAISQGGGNQPQHF
v_gene: TRBV3-1; abundance: once; d_gene: NA; j_gene: TRBJ2-1; CDR3nt: TGTGCCAGCAGCCGGGGGAGCGCCTGCGATGAGCAGTTCTTC; CDR3aa: CASSRGSACDEQFF
v_gene: TRBV6-2/TRBV6-3; abundance: NA; d_gene: TRBD1; j_gene: TRBJ2-1; CDR3nt: TGTACCAGCAGTTACTCTTCCGGGGCTGGGACAGGGCCCTACAATGAGCAGTTCTTC; CDR3aa: CTSSYSSGAGTGPYNEQFF
v_gene: TRBV24-1; abundance: few; d_gene: NA; j_gene: TRBJ1-5; CDR3nt: TGTGCCACCATACAAAGGACAGTTGGGAGCACTCAGCCCCAGCATTTT; CDR3aa: CATIQRTVGSTQPQHF
v_gene: TRBV6-2/TRBV6-3; abundance: few; d_gene: NA; j_gene: TRBJ1-1; CDR3nt: TGTGCCAGCAGTCCGCAGGGCTCTAACACTGAAGCTTTCTTT; CDR3aa: CASSPQGSNTEAFF
v_gene: TRBV20-1; abundance: many; d_gene: NA; j_gene: TRBJ2-1; CDR3nt: TGCAGTGCTAGAGATACCCCGAGCGGCATCTACAATGAGCAGTTCTTC; CDR3aa: CSARDTPSGIYNEQFF
v_gene: TRBV27; abundance: NA; d_gene: TRBD1; j_gene: TRBJ1-2; CDR3nt: TGTACCAGCAGTTTAACAGGACAGGGGCCCTATGGCTACACCTTC; CDR3aa: CTSSLTGQGPYGYTF
v_gene: TRBV6-1; abundance: NA; d_gene: NA; j_gene: TRBJ2-4; CDR3nt: TGTGCCAGCAGGGGGGGACCCAATTTGGGAAACATTCAGTACTTC; CDR3aa: CASRGGPNLGNIQYF
v_gene: TRBV7-2; abundance: few; d_gene: TRBD2; j_gene: TRBJ2-1; CDR3nt: TGTGCCAGCAGCTTCGCGGGAGGCGTTGAGCAGTTCTTC; CDR3aa: CASSFAGGVEQFF
v_gene: TRBV15; abundance: NA; d_gene: TRBD1; j_gene: TRBJ2-1; CDR3nt: TGTGCCACCAGCCTCCCGGGACAGGGGGACCATGAGCAGTTCTTC; CDR3aa: CATSLPGQGDHEQFF
v_gene: TRBV5-1; abundance: few; d_gene: TRBD1; j_gene: TRBJ2-1; CDR3nt: TGCGCCAGCAGCTTCCGGGACAGGAGACACAATGAGCAGTTCTTC; CDR3aa: CASSFRDRRHNEQFF
v_gene: TRBV24-1; abundance: NA; d_gene: NA; j_gene: TRBJ1-2; CDR3nt: TGTGCCACCAGTGATTCCCGGACGGGGAACTATGGCTACACCTTC; CDR3aa: CATSDSRTGNYGYTF
v_gene: TRBV20-1; abundance: few; d_gene: NA; j_gene: TRBJ1-5; CDR3nt: TGCAGTGCCCCGGCCGCGGGCTCCCAGCATTTT; CDR3aa: CSAPAAGSQHF